This T cell receptor (beta chain) was sequenced during a study of spatial heterogeneity in lung cancer. Study results and limitations: Circulating ubiquitous expanded tumor TCRs were observed more frequently at resection than at follow-up.

Every individual TCR cDNA molecule carried its own unique molecular identifier, which allowed correction of PCR and sequencing errors. TCRdb re-derived calls from the 5' RACE reads in MiXCR, one entry per CDR3 protein. The table lists about 3,200 distinct CDR3 sequences, 16% of them singletons. Germline CDR1 KGHSH, CDR2 LQKENI. This CDR3 has 14 residues. The junction had 1 base not matched to a gene; V was cut back by 1 base and J by 1 base. Time point defined: sample taken at primary tumor resection. Unsorted tumor, nontumor lung tissue or cryopreserved PBMC supplied the whole RNA. This clonotype was seen at least ten times. The target antigen is unknown.

V is TRBV18 and J is TRBJ2-7; 7 bases match TRBD1. The input for sequencing was PBMCs, taken at surgery. The TCR was taken from a female donor with early-stage non-small cell lung cancer. CDR3 nucleotide sequence: TGTGCCAGCTCACCACTACAGGGGTCCTACGAGCAGTACTTC. Protein product: CASSPLQGSYEQYF. The full variable domain, in which reference TRBV18 and TRBJ2-7 provide the parts outside the CDR3, is NAGVMQNPRHLVRRRGQEARLRCSPMKGHSHVYWYRQLPEEGLKFMVYLQKENIIDESGMPKERFSAEFPKEGPSILRIQQVVRGDSAAYFCASSPLQGSYEQYFGPGTRLTVT.